The text below deals with one T cell receptor (beta chain). Its specificity is unknown. A junction end diverges from the germline sequence, so it may reflect a read error. RNA was extracted from bulk tissue without any cell sorting. The CDR3 is made up of 13 amino acids. CDR1 is MDHEN, CDR2 SYDVKM, per germline. This sample stems from a study of tumor and adjacent non-tumor tissue in lung cancer. Across the study: Aged about 31 to 76 years, patients included 9 to 11 men and roughly five women with stage I to III disease. General study results and limits: Tumor repertoires had a smaller top 100 clone share than normal lung. Compared with tumor, normal lung showed significantly lower TCR diversity.

Three rounds of nested PCR, following a modified ARM-PCR protocol, produced the TCRbeta library. TCRdb fed the multiplex PCR reads into MiXCR, producing one record per CDR3 protein. The table shows 200,000 to 250,000 distinct CDR3 sequences, with around 71% occurring only once. This clonotype was obtained from a man in his 60s with non-small cell lung cancer. The sequenced material came from lung tumor tissue. The chain links TRBV28 to TRBJ2-1; 7 positions match TRBD2. The CDR3 protein is CASNGGVYNEQFF. The CDR3 DNA follows: TGTGCTAGCAATGGGGGGGTTTACAATGAGCAGTTCTTC.